One sample yielded the 32 T cell receptor beta chains listed below, sequenced in a study of identifying expanded T cells in peripheral blood. Some clones are missing from TCRdb's copy, which holds only in-frame ones; the method was immunoSEQ multiplex PCR. The table shows about 78,000 clones, with around nine tenths occurring only once. Sequences were obtained from blood. These TCRs come from a person aged 18 to 75 in good health.

The rearrangement joins TRBV28 to TRBJ2-7; TRBD1 is a possible D gene (6 bases). Trimming removed 1 base from V and 7 bases from J, with 17 bases in between. Germline-derived CDR1 and CDR2 are MDHEN and SYDVKM. This CDR3 region has 15 residues. The CDR3 nucleotides are TGTGCCAGCAGTTTATTTGGCAGGGGCCGGGGAGAGCAGTACTTC. This sequence encodes CASSLFGRGRGEQYF. The entire variable domain, with the rest obtained from reference TRBV28 and TRBJ2-7, is as follows: DVKVTQSSRYLVKRTGEKVFLECVQDMDHENMFWYRQDPGLGLRLIYFSYDVKMKEKGDIPEGYSVSREKKERFSLILESASTNQTSMYLCASSLFGRGRGEQYFGPGTRLTVT.

This chain uses TRBV15 with TRBJ2-7; 8 bases align to TRBD1. V lost 1 base to trimming and J lost 5 bases; unmatched junction nucleotides: 7. Germline loops: CDR1 LNHNV, CDR2 YYDKDF (reference sequence). The CDR3 contains 15 residues. The CDR3 nucleotides are TGTGCCACCAGCAGAGTCGGCGGGACAGGAGACGAGCAGTACTTC. It translates to CATSRVGGTGDEQYF.

CDR3 coding DNA: TGTGCCATCAGTGAGTCAGTGACAGGGGATGGCTACACCTTC. This encodes CAISESVTGDGYTF. This sequence joins TRBV10-3 and TRBJ1-2, with TRBD1 identical over 8 bases. CDR3 length: 14 amino acids. Germline V lookup: CDR1 ENHRY, CDR2 SYGVKD. Trimming at V came to 0 bases and at J to 6 bases, leaving 3 bases not matched to a gene.

This clone was observed once. The chain couples TRBV7-2 to TRBJ2-7; D is undetermined. Between the trimmed V and J ends, which lost 4 bases and 3 bases, there was a span of 13 bases. This CDR3 spans 14 amino acids. Germline V gene sequence: CDR1 SGHTA, CDR2 FQGNSA. This CDR3 is CASSYNPTFYEQYF. The CDR3 bases are TGTGCCAGCAGCTACAACCCCACTTTCTACGAGCAGTACTTC.

The genes are TRBV4-1 and TRBJ1-4; D is perhaps TRBD1 (6 bases). CDR3 length: 15 amino acids. Germline V gene lookup returns CDR1 MGHRA and CDR2 YSYEKL. Trimming left V 2 bases short and J 4 bases short, with 11 bases between. The CDR3 region is CASSQTTGRNEKLFF. The CDR3 DNA reads as TGCGCCAGCAGCCAAACTACAGGGCGTAATGAAAAACTGTTTTTT.

The rearrangement joins TRBV6-6 to TRBJ1-2; 10 bases line up with TRBD1. Germline assignment: CDR1 MNHNY and CDR2 SVGAGI (reference sequence). The CDR3 is made up of 16 amino acids. J gave up 4 bases and V 5 bases, and 10 bases lay outside the gene matches. CDR3 nucleotides: TGTGCCAGCAGTACCCTCCGGGGGACAGGGGCCTATGGCTACACCTTC. It encodes CASSTLRGTGAYGYTF.

The CDR3, as DNA: TGTGCCAGCAGTAACTACAGGGTTAGCGGCTACACCTTC. Its translation is CASSNYRVSGYTF. This chain links TRBV6-1 with TRBJ1-2, with D tentatively TRBD1 (6 bases). Germline-derived CDR1 and CDR2 are MNHNS and SASEGT. CDR3 length: 13 residues. The V end was cut by 5 bases, the J end by 8 bases, with 15 bases between.

The CDR3 region has the DNA TGTGCCAGTACAACGAGAACGGGGGCGCGGGTAGGAAACACCATATATTTT. It translates to CASTTRTGARVGNTIYF. The V and J genes are TRBV19 and TRBJ1-3, with D tentatively TRBD1 (6 bases). The V gene lost 7 bases and the J gene lost 4 bases, with 23 bases spanning the gap. CDR1 and CDR2 from the germline V gene are LNHDA and SQIVND (reference sequence). The CDR3 loop spans 17 amino acids.

This clone turned up a few times. V and J are TRBV15 and TRBJ1-2; 7 positions agree with TRBD1. This CDR3 contains 12 residues. The germline gives CDR1 LNHNV, CDR2 YYDKDF (reference sequence). V shed 5 bases and J 5 bases; nucleotides not matched to a gene: 2. The CDR3 sequence is CATSEQGYGYTF. DNA of the CDR3: TGTGCCACCAGCGAACAGGGGTATGGCTACACCTTC.

The chain carries TRBV5-6 and TRBJ2-3, with 7 bases fitting TRBD2. V shed 7 bases, J shed 3 bases, and the junction held 11 bases outside the gene matches. The CDR3 length is 15 residues. CDR1 is SGHDT and CDR2 is YYEEEE in the germline V gene. CDR3 protein: CASRLWGGRTDTQYF. CDR3 bases: TGTGCCAGCCGGCTGTGGGGGGGAAGAACAGATACGCAGTATTTT.

The chain carries TRBV6-1 and TRBJ1-1; possible D gene TRBD1, 5 bases. Germline-derived CDR1 and CDR2 are MNHNS and SASEGT. The germline V and J ends were trimmed by 6 bases and 1 base, with 9 bases remaining between them. The CDR3 is made up of 13 amino acids. This chain's CDR3 is CASREQANTEAFF. In DNA, the CDR3 is TGTGCCAGCAGGGAACAGGCGAACACTGAAGCTTTCTTT.

The chain couples TRBV2 to TRBJ1-2; D unresolved. The CDR3 sequence is 13 residues long. Between the trimmed V and J ends, which lost 5 bases and 3 bases, there was a span of 10 bases. Per germline, CDR1 SNHLY and CDR2 FYNNEI. The CDR3 DNA reads as TGTGCCAGCAGTCCACTCCCGGACTATGGCTACACCTTC. Its translation is CASSPLPDYGYTF.

The rearrangement uses TRBV9 and TRBJ2-7; a possible D gene is TRBD1 (7 bases). The V and J ends lost 4 bases and 2 bases respectively, with 16 bases between them. Germline CDR1 is SGDLS and CDR2 is YYNGEE. The CDR3 runs to 15 residues. The DNA for the CDR3 is TGTGCCAGCAGCCAGGGGGGACTCGGACCCTACGAGCAGTACTTC. It codes for CASSQGGLGPYEQYF.

This sequence joins TRBV27 and TRBJ2-2; either TRBD1 or TRBD2 may fit D (6 bases each). V lost 5 bases and J 1 base, leaving 11 bases between the germline ends. Germline CDR1 and CDR2: MNHEY and SMNVEV (reference sequence). CDR3 size: 15 residues. The CDR3 sequence: CASSRGDGNTGELFF. The CDR3 DNA reads TGTGCCAGCAGTAGGGGGGACGGGAACACCGGGGAGCTGTTTTTT.

The rearrangement uses TRBV2 and TRBJ1-2; D remains unclear. V was shortened by 4 bases and J by 5 bases, with 11 bases between the two germline ends. Per the germline V gene, CDR1 is SNHLY and CDR2 is FYNNEI. The CDR3 contains 13 residues. As DNA, the CDR3 is TGTGCCAGCAGTGGGTATATGGGGTATGGCTACACCTTC. Amino acid sequence: CASSGYMGYGYTF.

V usage is TRBV5-1 and J usage is TRBJ1-1, with 9 nucleotides matching TRBD1. This CDR3 has 18 residues. V gave up 3 bases and J gave up 4 bases; unmatched junction bases: 16. Germline V gives CDR1 SGHRS, CDR2 YFSETQ. The CDR3 DNA follows: TGCGCCAGCAGCTCTGGGGCTCCCGGACAGGGGATTGTCACTGAAGCTTTCTTT. The encoded protein is CASSSGAPGQGIVTEAFF.

This sequence joins TRBV6-1 and TRBJ1-3; D might be TRBD1 (5 bases). CDR1 is MNHNS and CDR2 is SASEGT in the germline V gene. CDR3 length equals 15 residues. The V end was cut by 1 base, the J end by 4 bases, with 11 bases between. The CDR3 reads CASSEGPGRGNTIYF. In DNA, the CDR3 is TGTGCCAGCAGTGAAGGACCGGGACGGGGAAACACCATATATTTT.

The V gene is TRBV29-1, the J gene TRBJ1-2; D gene ambiguous. Trimming took 7 bases from V and 4 from J, leaving 19 bases between them. Germline CDR1 and CDR2: SQVTM and ANQGSEA. CDR3 size: 14 residues. The CDR3 loop is CSAPEEKPLYGYTF. DNA for the CDR3: TGCAGCGCGCCCGAGGAGAAGCCCCTCTATGGCTACACCTTC.

The J gene is TRBJ1-6, the V gene TRBV18; 7 nucleotides line up with TRBD1. The V and J ends lost 4 bases and 10 bases, in that order; junction bases with no gene match: 7. CDR1 is KGHSH, CDR2 LQKENI, per germline. The CDR3 spans 14 residues. This chain's CDR3 is CASSLTDRASPLHF. CDR3 bases: TGTGCCAGCTCACTCACCGACAGGGCATCACCCCTCCACTTT.

J is TRBJ2-5 and V is TRBV11-2, with TRBD2 matching over 10 bases. This CDR3 region has 17 residues. Losses at the gene ends were 5 bases for V and 5 bases for J; bases not matched to a gene: 14. Germline V gene lookup returns CDR1 SGHAT and CDR2 FQNNGV. In nucleotides, the CDR3 is TGTGCCAGCAGCCATGGGGCTAGCGGGGGTGGTAGGGAGACCCAGTACTTC. It codes for CASSHGASGGGRETQYF.

This rearrangement joins TRBV9 to TRBJ2-1; TRBD2 might be the D (6 bases). This CDR3 comprises 12 residues. Between the trimmed V and J ends, which lost 0 bases and 9 bases, there was a span of 7 bases. The germline V gene has CDR1 SGDLS and CDR2 YYNGEE. For the CDR3, the DNA is TGTGCCAGCAGCGTAGCGGGGGTTGAGCAGTTCTTC. It specifies CASSVAGVEQFF.

The V and J genes are TRBV29-1 and TRBJ1-5, with 8 bases identical to TRBD1. The CDR3 sequence is 14 residues long. The V gene end was trimmed by 4 bases and the J gene end by 5 bases; junction bases not matched to a gene: 7. CDR1 is SQVTM and CDR2 is ANQGSEA in the germline V gene. The CDR3 DNA sequence: TGCAGCGTTGCCTCACAGACAGGGGATCAGCCCCAGCATTTT. Protein product: CSVASQTGDQPQHF. Full variable domain (outside the CDR3, taken from reference TRBV29-1 and TRBJ1-5): SAVISQKPSRDICQRGTSLTIQCQVDSQVTMMFWYRQQPGQSLTLIATANQGSEATYESGFVIDKFPISRPNLTFSTLTVSNMSPEDSSIYLCSVASQTGDQPQHFGDGTRLSIL.

This clone was picked up one time. The chain links TRBV7-6 to TRBJ2-5, with D perhaps matching TRBD2 (5 bases). The CDR3 extends over 14 amino acids. Trimming left V 2 bases short and J 3 bases short, with 10 bases between. Germline CDR1 SGHVS, CDR2 FNYEAQ. Here the CDR3 DNA reads TGTGCCAGCAGCTTAAATATCGGGGAAGAGACCCAGTACTTC. Translating it yields CASSLNIGEETQYF.

The genes are TRBV7-2 and TRBJ1-2; D unclear. The CDR3 has 12 amino acids. Germline loops: CDR1 SGHTA, CDR2 FQGNSA. The V and J ends lost 1 base and 6 bases respectively, with 6 bases between them. This CDR3 is CASSLVPDGYTF. DNA of the CDR3: TGTGCCAGCAGCTTAGTTCCGGATGGCTACACCTTC.

V gene TRBV7-9 combines with J gene TRBJ2-5; 11 bases match TRBD1. From germline, CDR1 is SEHNR and CDR2 FQNEAQ (reference sequence). The CDR3 extends over 14 amino acids. J was trimmed by 4 bases and V by 11 bases; bases with no gene match: 9. CDR3 amino acids: CACGQGAVGETQYF. Written as DNA, the CDR3 is TGTGCCTGCGGACAGGGGGCGGTTGGAGAGACCCAGTACTTC. The full variable domain, completed using reference TRBV7-9 and TRBJ2-5, is DTGVSQNPRHKITKRGQNVTFRCDPISEHNRLYWYRQTLGQGPEFLTYFQNEAQLEKSRLLSDRFSAERPKGSFSTLEIQRTEQGDSAMYLCACGQGAVGETQYFGPGTRLLVL.

This sequence joins TRBV9 and TRBJ1-5; D ambiguous. V lost 4 bases and J lost 3, with 2 bases in between. The germline gives CDR1 SGDLS, CDR2 YYNGEE. The CDR3 runs 11 residues. In DNA form, the CDR3 reads TGTGCCAGCAGCTACAATCAGCCCCAGCATTTT. Translated, it gives CASSYNQPQHF.

The V gene is TRBV27, the J gene TRBJ1-2, with D tentatively TRBD1 (5 bases). CDR1 and CDR2 from the germline V gene are MNHEY and SMNVEV (reference sequence). The ends were cut back, 3 bases at V and 10 bases at J, with 9 bases in the middle. The CDR3 totals 11 residues. The CDR3: CASSFGGLYTF. The CDR3 nucleotides read TGTGCCAGCAGTTTCGGGGGTCTCTACACCTTC.

The chain recombines TRBV7-8 with TRBJ2-7; possibly TRBD1 for D (5 bases). This CDR3 comprises 14 residues. Trimming left V 8 bases short and J 0 bases short, with 14 bases between. CDR1 is SGHVS and CDR2 is FQNEAQ in the germline V gene. The CDR3 region has the DNA TGTGCCAGCTCCCGAGGAAGGGGCTCCTACGAGCAGTACTTC. It is translated as CASSRGRGSYEQYF. Drawing the rest from reference TRBV7-8 and TRBJ2-7, the complete variable domain is GAGVSQSPRYKVAKRGQDVALRCDPISGHVSLFWYQQALGQGPEFLTYFQNEAQLDKSGLPSDRFFAERPEGSVSTLKIQRTQQEDSAVYLCASSRGRGSYEQYFGPGTRLTVT.

The J gene is TRBJ2-1, the V gene TRBV25-1; D perhaps matches TRBD1 (6 bases). Germline assignment: CDR1 MGHDK and CDR2 SYGVNS. V was clipped by 6 bases and J by 0 bases, with 9 bases between them. The CDR3 contains 14 residues. The CDR3 sequence is CASRSTGSYNEQFF. The CDR3 nucleotides read TGTGCCAGCAGATCGACAGGCTCCTACAATGAGCAGTTCTTC.

V is TRBV7-9 and J is TRBJ1-2, with D possibly TRBD1 on 5 matching bases. The CDR3 spans 14 residues. CDR1 and CDR2 (germline): SEHNR, FQNEAQ (reference sequence). Trimming took 5 bases from V and 4 from J, leaving 14 bases between them. The CDR3 loop is CASSPGPPLYGYTF. Here the CDR3 DNA reads TGTGCCAGCAGCCCAGGGCCCCCCCTCTATGGCTACACCTTC.

This clone was detected only a few times. The chain is built from TRBV5-6 and TRBJ2-4; 11 positions agree with TRBD2. The CDR3 is 16 residues long. Germline values: CDR1 SGHDT, CDR2 YYEEEE. Trimming cost V 4 bases and J 2 bases; bases outside gene matches: 5. CDR3: CASSGIAGGPKNIQYF. CDR3 nucleotides: TGTGCCAGCAGCGGAATAGCGGGGGGGCCCAAAAACATTCAGTACTTC. Filled out from reference TRBV5-6 and TRBJ2-4, the complete variable domain reads DAGVTQSPTHLIKTRGQQVTLRCSPKSGHDTVSWYQQALGQGPQFIFQYYEEEERQRGNFPDRFSGHQFPNYSSELNVNALLLGDSALYLCASSGIAGGPKNIQYFGAGTRLSVL.

CDR3: CSVRAGTGTWDEQFF. In DNA form, the CDR3 reads TGCAGCGTTAGAGCCGGGACAGGTACCTGGGATGAGCAGTTCTTC. The chain employs TRBV29-1 and TRBJ2-1, with 8 bases identical to TRBD1. CDR1 and CDR2 (germline): SQVTM, ANQGSEA. Unmatched junction bases numbered 14, after V lost 5 bases and J lost 8 bases. CDR3 length: 15 residues.